The T cell receptor (beta chain) described here comes from a study of chemoradiotherapy in HPV16-positive cancers. Study in general: Functional T-cell assays on a couple of HPV16-positive patients' cells defined candidate HPV-specific clones and common TCR motifs.

Over chemoradiotherapy, repertoires were sampled more than once. The germline V gene has CDR1 MNHEY and CDR2 SMNVEV (reference sequence). Trimming removed 5 bases from V and 8 bases from J, with 18 bases in between. The CDR3 runs 14 residues. As regards this clone: Its antigen is unidentified.

Overall study findings and caveats: During treatment, candidate HPV-specific clones and E7-related motifs expanded in tumor.

Sequencing used immunoSEQ multiplex PCR; TCRdb keeps in-frame clones, though not all of them. The sample lists 25,000 to 35,000 clones, about 91% occurring once. The material was blood, obtained from a patient who underwent chemoradiotherapy. The sequence derives from a human donor with HPV-associated anogenital cancer. This sequence joins TRBV27 and TRBJ1-2; D might be TRBD1 (6 bases). As DNA, the CDR3 is TGTGCCAGCAGTGTAACGGGACAAAGACCCGGCTACACCTTC. As protein: CASSVTGQRPGYTF.